This T cell receptor (beta chain) was recorded in a study of T-cell reconstitution after alpha-beta-depleted transplantation in children. This clonotype was recorded at least ten times. Its specificity is unknown. Regarding the study as a whole: Where some patients showed high TCRbeta diversity at day 60, it came from recipient T cells and thymic progenitors that had survived. Several hundred expanded graft clones reportedly were the source of alpha-beta T cells about two months after transplant. By one year post-transplant, T-cell counts and diversity largely arose from T cells that were newly produced.

TCRbeta library preparation incorporated unique molecular identifiers. MiXCR, applied by TCRdb to the PCR reads, yields one record per CDR3 protein. Among 250,000 or so distinct CDR3 sequences listed, roughly 8.2% were seen once. This sequence was found in a male patient between 10 and 17 years old who had a stem cell transplant for acute lymphoblastic leukemia, so the T cells may come from the graft donor. Sequenced here: PBMCs, mostly from graft donor cells, sampled 180 days after TCRalphabeta/CD19-depleted stem cell transplant.

CDR3 sequence: CASSQDGLSTDTQYF. For the CDR3, the DNA is TGTGCCAGCAGCCAAGACGGATTAAGCACAGATACGCAGTATTTT. The J gene is TRBJ2-3, the V gene TRBV14; D remains unclear. Germline-derived CDR1 and CDR2 are SGHDN and FVKESK. The CDR3 extends over 15 amino acids. The ends were cut back, 0 bases at V and 0 bases at J, with 7 bases in the middle.